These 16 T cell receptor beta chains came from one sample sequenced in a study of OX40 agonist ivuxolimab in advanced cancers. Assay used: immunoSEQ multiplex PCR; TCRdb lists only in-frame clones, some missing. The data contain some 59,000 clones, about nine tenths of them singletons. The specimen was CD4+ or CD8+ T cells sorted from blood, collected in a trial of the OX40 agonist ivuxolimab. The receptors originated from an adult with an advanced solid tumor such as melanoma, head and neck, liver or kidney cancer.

The chain's CDR3 is CASSFAGNTEAFF. The CDR3, as DNA: TGTGCCAGCAGCTTCGCGGGCAACACTGAAGCTTTCTTT. The chain is built from TRBV7-8 and TRBJ1-1; D is uncertain. Germline lookup yields CDR1 SGHVS and CDR2 FQNEAQ. The CDR3 has 13 amino acids. V gave up 3 bases and J gave up 2 bases, with 7 bases separating them.

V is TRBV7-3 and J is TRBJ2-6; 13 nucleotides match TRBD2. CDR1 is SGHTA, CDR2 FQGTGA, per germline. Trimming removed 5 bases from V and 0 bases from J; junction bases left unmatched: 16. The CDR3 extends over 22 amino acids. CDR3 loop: CASSGSGLAGDKLCSGANVLTF. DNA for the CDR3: TGTGCCAGCAGCGGATCCGGACTAGCGGGAGATAAGTTGTGCTCTGGGGCCAACGTCCTGACTTTC.

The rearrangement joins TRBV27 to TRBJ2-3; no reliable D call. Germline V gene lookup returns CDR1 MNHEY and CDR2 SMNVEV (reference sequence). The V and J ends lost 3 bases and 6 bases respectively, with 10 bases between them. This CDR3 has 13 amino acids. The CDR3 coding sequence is TGTGCCAGCAGTTTCCCGCCCCCCGATACGCAGTATTTT. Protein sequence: CASSFPPPDTQYF.

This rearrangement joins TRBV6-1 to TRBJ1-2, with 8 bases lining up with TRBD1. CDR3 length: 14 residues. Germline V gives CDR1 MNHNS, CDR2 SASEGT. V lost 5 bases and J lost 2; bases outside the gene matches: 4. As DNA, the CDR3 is TGTGCCAGCAGTATCGGACAGGGAAACTATGGCTACACCTTC. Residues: CASSIGQGNYGYTF.

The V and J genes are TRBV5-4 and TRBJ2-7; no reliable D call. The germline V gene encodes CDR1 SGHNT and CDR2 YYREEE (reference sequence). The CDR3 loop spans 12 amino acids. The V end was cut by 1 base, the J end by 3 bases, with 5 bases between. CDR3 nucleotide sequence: TGTGCCAGCAGCTTGAACGGCTACGAGCAGTACTTC. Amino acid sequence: CASSLNGYEQYF. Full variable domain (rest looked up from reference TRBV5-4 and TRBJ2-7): ETGVTQSPTHLIKTRGQQVTLRCSSQSGHNTVSWYQQALGQGPQFIFQYYREEENGRGNFPPRFSGLQFPNYSSELNVNALELDDSALYLCASSLNGYEQYFGPGTRLTVT.

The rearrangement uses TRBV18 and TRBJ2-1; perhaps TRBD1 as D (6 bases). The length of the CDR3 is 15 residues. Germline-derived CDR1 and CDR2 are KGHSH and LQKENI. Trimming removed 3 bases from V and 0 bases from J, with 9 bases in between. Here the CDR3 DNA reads TGTGCCAGCTCACCCCGGGACAACTCCTACAATGAGCAGTTCTTC. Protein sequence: CASSPRDNSYNEQFF.

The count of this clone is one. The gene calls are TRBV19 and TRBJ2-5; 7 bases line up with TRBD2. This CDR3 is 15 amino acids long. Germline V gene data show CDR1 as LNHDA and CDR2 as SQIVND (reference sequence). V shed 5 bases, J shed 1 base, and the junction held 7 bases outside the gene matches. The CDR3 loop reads CASSVVGGSQETQYF. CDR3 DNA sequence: TGTGCCAGTAGTGTCGTGGGCGGGAGCCAAGAGACCCAGTACTTC.

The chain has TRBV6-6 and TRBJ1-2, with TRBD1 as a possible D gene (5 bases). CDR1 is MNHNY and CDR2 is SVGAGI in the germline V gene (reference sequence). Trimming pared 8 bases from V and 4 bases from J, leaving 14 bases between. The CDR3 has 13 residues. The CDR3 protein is CASRGTGGYGYTF. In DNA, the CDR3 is TGTGCCAGCCGAGGCACAGGAGGCTATGGCTACACCTTC.

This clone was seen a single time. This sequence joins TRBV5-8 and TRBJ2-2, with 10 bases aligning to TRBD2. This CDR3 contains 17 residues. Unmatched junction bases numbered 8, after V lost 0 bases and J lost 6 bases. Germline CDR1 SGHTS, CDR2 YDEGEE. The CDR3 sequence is CASSLGWVAGGAGELFF. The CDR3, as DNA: TGTGCCAGCAGCTTGGGATGGGTAGCGGGAGGCGCCGGGGAGCTGTTTTTT.

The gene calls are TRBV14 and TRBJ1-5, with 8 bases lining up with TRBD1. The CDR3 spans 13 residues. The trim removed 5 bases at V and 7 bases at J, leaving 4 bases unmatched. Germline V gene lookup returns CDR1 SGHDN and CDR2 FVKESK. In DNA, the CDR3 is TGTGCCAGCAGCAGGGGACAGGCCCAGCCCCAGCATTTT. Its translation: CASSRGQAQPQHF.

In DNA, the CDR3 is TGTGCCAGCAGTGAGATAGGTGCGAACACCGGGGAGCTGTTTTTT. It is translated as CASSEIGANTGELFF. This chain joins TRBV2 and TRBJ2-2; D not resolved. The CDR3 consists of 15 residues. Germline V gene data show CDR1 as SNHLY and CDR2 as FYNNEI. The V end was cut by 3 bases, the J end by 0 bases, with 8 bases between.

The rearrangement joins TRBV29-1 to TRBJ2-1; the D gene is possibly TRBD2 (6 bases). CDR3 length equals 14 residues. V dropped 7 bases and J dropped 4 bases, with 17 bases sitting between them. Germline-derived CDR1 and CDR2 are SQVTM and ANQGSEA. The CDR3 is CSAHSRGSYNEQFF. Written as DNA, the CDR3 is TGCAGCGCCCACTCGCGGGGTTCTTACAATGAGCAGTTCTTC.

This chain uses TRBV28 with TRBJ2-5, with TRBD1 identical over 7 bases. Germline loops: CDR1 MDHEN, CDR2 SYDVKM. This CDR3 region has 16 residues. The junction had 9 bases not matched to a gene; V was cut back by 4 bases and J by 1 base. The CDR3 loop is CASSSYDRAPQETQYF. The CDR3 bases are TGTGCCAGCAGTTCCTACGACAGGGCTCCCCAAGAGACCCAGTACTTC.

CDR3 coding DNA: TGTGCCAGCAGCCAACTGGGGACAGGGTTTGCTGGGGCCAACGTCCTGACTTTC. Translated: CASSQLGTGFAGANVLTF. This chain uses TRBV14 with TRBJ2-6, with 9 bases fitting TRBD1. The CDR3 is made up of 18 amino acids. J lost 2 bases, V lost 2 bases, and 7 bases had no gene match. CDR1 SGHDN and CDR2 FVKESK come from the germline V gene.

CDR3 sequence: CASSEWSWSTYNEQFF. DNA for the CDR3: TGTGCCAGCAGTGAATGGTCTTGGTCCACCTACAATGAGCAGTTCTTC. The V gene is TRBV25-1, the J gene TRBJ2-1, with D hard to call. CDR1 and CDR2 from the germline V gene are MGHDK and SYGVNS. This CDR3 has 16 residues. V gave up 1 base and J gave up 2 bases, with 12 bases separating them.

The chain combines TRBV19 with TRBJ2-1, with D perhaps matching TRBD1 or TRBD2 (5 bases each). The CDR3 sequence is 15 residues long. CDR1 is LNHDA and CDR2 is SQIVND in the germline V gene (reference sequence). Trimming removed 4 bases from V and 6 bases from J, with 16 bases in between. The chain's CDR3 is CASSRGGGGGNEQFF. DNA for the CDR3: TGTGCCAGTAGTAGGGGCGGCGGAGGTGGCAATGAGCAGTTCTTC.